The 20 T cell receptor beta chains below all came from one sample that was sequenced in a study of post-analysis software for immune sequencing data. What these receptors recognize is not known. Study conclusions and caveats: With TRBV5-6, TRBV5-1 and TRBV20-1 included, about five TRBV segments were more frequent in patients than in controls.

The authors incorporated unique molecular identifiers into the TCR beta cDNA libraries. TCRdb re-analysed the PCR reads in MiXCR, keeping a single row per CDR3 protein. The sample records 450,000 to 700,000 distinct CDR3 sequences, about 44% being singletons. Sequencing was performed on blood. The origin of the receptors is a girl aged 5-17 years with multiple sclerosis.

This clonotype has only a few counts. V is TRBV11-2 and J is TRBJ2-3, with D possibly being TRBD1 or TRBD2 (5 bases each). The CDR3 covers 14 residues. The V end lost 5 bases, the J end lost 3 bases, and 12 bases lay between the germline ends. The germline gives CDR1 SGHAT, CDR2 FQNNGV. In DNA, the CDR3 is TGTGCCAGCAGCGACGAGGGGTTGACAGATACGCAGTATTTT. Amino acid sequence: CASSDEGLTDTQYF.

This clonotype was recorded a few times. The DNA for the CDR3 is TGCAGCGTCGCTAATGGACAGGGCGGGTCCTACGAGCAGTACTTC. Its protein product is CSVANGQGGSYEQYF. J is TRBJ2-7 and V is TRBV29-1; TRBD1 matches at 8 bases. Germline assignment: CDR1 SQVTM and CDR2 ANQGSEA. J gave up 1 base and V 6 bases, and 11 bases lay outside the gene matches. CDR3 size: 15 residues.

This chain connects TRBV19 to TRBJ2-5; 7 bases are a match to TRBD1. The CDR3 is 13 amino acids. J gave up 3 bases and V 8 bases, and 6 bases lay outside the gene matches. Looked up from germline, CDR1 is LNHDA and CDR2 is SQIVND (reference sequence). CDR3 sequence reads: CASSSQGEETQYF. DNA of the CDR3: TGTGCCAGTTCTTCGCAGGGGGAAGAGACCCAGTACTTC. The full variable domain, completed using reference TRBV19 and TRBJ2-5, is DGGITQSPKYLFRKEGQNVTLSCEQNLNHDAMYWYRQDPGQGLRLIYYSQIVNDFQKGDIAEGYSVSREKKESFPLTVTSAQKNPTAFYLCASSSQGEETQYFGPGTRLLVL.

This clonotype was seen only once. The genes are TRBV3-1 and TRBJ1-6; TRBD1 might be the D (6 bases). V was cut by 3 bases and J by 5 bases, with 11 bases left in between. The CDR3 runs to 15 residues. Germline lookup yields CDR1 LGHDT and CDR2 YNNKEL (reference sequence). For the CDR3, the DNA is TGTGCCAGCAGCCATTGGAGACAGGATAATTCACCCCTCCACTTT. It codes for CASSHWRQDNSPLHF.

This chain links TRBV5-1 with TRBJ2-1; D uncertain. The germline V and J ends were trimmed by 5 bases and 8 bases, with 17 bases remaining between them. The CDR3 totals 14 residues. From germline, CDR1 is SGHRS and CDR2 YFSETQ. This CDR3 reads CASSAEDVYDEQFF. CDR3 coding DNA: TGCGCCAGCAGTGCTGAGGACGTTTACGATGAGCAGTTCTTC.

The chain joins TRBV11-2 to TRBJ2-5; 7 bases fit TRBD1. The last part of the DNA fits TRBJ2-7 better; the J call may be wrong. Germline CDR1 and CDR2: SGHAT and FQNNGV. This CDR3 is 15 amino acids long. The CDR3 bases are TGTGCCAGCAGCGAGAGACAGGGTGCATCCTACGAGCAGTACTTC. Its protein product is CASSERQGASYEQYF.

This clonotype was recorded a few times. This chain joins TRBV4-1 and TRBJ1-1; a possible D gene is TRBD1 (5 bases). V was cut by 4 bases and J by 12 bases, with 12 bases left in between. The CDR3 totals 11 residues. Germline-derived CDR1 and CDR2 are MGHRA and YSYEKL. As DNA, the CDR3 is TGCGCCAGCAGCCCGGGGCAGCAAACTTTCTTT. As protein: CASSPGQQTFF.

The gene calls are TRBV7-9 and TRBJ1-2; D remains unclear. V lost 8 bases, J lost 3 bases, and 10 bases lay in between. The V gene's germline CDR1 is SEHNR and CDR2 FQNEAQ (reference sequence). The CDR3 runs to 12 residues. CDR3 protein: CASGQAHYGYTF. DNA for the CDR3: TGTGCCAGCGGGCAGGCTCACTATGGCTACACCTTC. Based on the CDR3 plus reference TRBV7-9 and TRBJ1-2, the full variable domain is DTGVSQNPRHKITKRGQNVTFRCDPISEHNRLYWYRQTLGQGPEFLTYFQNEAQLEKSRLLSDRFSAERPKGSFSTLEIQRTEQGDSAMYLCASGQAHYGYTFGSGTRLTVV.

The chain carries TRBV7-9 and TRBJ2-7; 8 nucleotides agree with TRBD2. Germline V gene lookup returns CDR1 SEHNR and CDR2 FQNEAQ (reference sequence). This CDR3 contains 15 residues. The J segment lost 1 base and the V segment lost 4 bases, leaving 6 bases of the junction unmatched. CDR3 protein: CASSSTSVYSYEQYF. CDR3 coding DNA: TGTGCCAGCAGCTCGACTAGCGTATATTCCTACGAGCAGTACTTC.

Only a few counts were recorded for this clonotype. The rearrangement uses TRBV4-1 and TRBJ1-5; 8 bases align to TRBD1. Germline V gives CDR1 MGHRA, CDR2 YSYEKL. CDR3 size: 16 residues. The V and J ends lost 4 bases and 3 bases, in that order; junction bases with no gene match: 8. CDR3 amino acids: CASSLPDRVFNQPQHF. The CDR3 coding sequence is TGCGCCAGCAGCCTCCCGGACAGGGTTTTCAATCAGCCCCAGCATTTT.

The chain couples TRBV5-5 to TRBJ2-3; D possibly matches TRBD1 or TRBD2 (6 bases each). The V end lost 4 bases, the J end lost 4 bases, and 13 bases lay between the germline ends. The CDR3 contains 14 residues. The germline gives CDR1 SGHKS, CDR2 YYEKEE (reference sequence). The CDR3 coding sequence is TGTGCCAGCAGCCGGGGGACAACTCCAGATACGCAGTATTTT. Translated, it gives CASSRGTTPDTQYF.

This chain uses TRBV12-3 or TRBV12-4 with TRBJ1-2; a weak D match, TRBD1 (5 bases). V lost 6 bases and J lost 8, with 16 bases in between. The CDR3 sequence is 13 residues long. The DNA for the CDR3 is TGTGCCAGCAGGATGACAGAGCGGGCCGGCTACACCTTC. The encoded protein is CASRMTERAGYTF.

This clonotype was counted between two and nine times. The chain employs TRBV7-9 and TRBJ2-7, with D hard to call. Germline V CDR1 and CDR2: SEHNR, FQNEAQ (reference sequence). Between the trimmed V and J ends, which lost 5 bases and 7 bases, there was a span of 12 bases. The CDR3 is 12 amino acids. The CDR3 sequence: CASSGGEGEQYF. In DNA, the CDR3 is TGTGCCAGCAGCGGTGGTGAAGGGGAGCAGTACTTC.

This chain joins TRBV10-3 and TRBJ2-1; 10 bases match TRBD2. The CDR3 runs to 16 residues. Germline CDR1 is ENHRY and CDR2 is SYGVKD. V was pared by 6 bases and J by 7 bases, with 12 bases of the junction left unmatched. CDR3 sequence reads: CAIRRTGTSEINEQFF. CDR3 DNA: TGTGCCATCAGGCGAACCGGGACTAGCGAGATTAATGAGCAGTTCTTC.

The V call is TRBV28, the J call TRBJ2-7, with 7 bases matching TRBD1. The V gene end was trimmed by 7 bases and the J gene end by 0 bases; junction bases not matched to a gene: 15. This CDR3 contains 17 residues. CDR1 is MDHEN, CDR2 SYDVKM, per germline. This CDR3 is CASTFRRGGPSSYEQYF. CDR3 in DNA: TGTGCCAGCACCTTCAGGCGAGGGGGCCCCAGCTCCTACGAGCAGTACTTC.

The genes are TRBV20-1 and TRBJ2-7, with D tentatively TRBD2 (6 bases). Germline CDR1 is DFQATT and CDR2 is SNEGSKA (reference sequence). The germline V and J ends were trimmed by 0 bases and 7 bases, with 22 bases remaining between them. The CDR3 sequence is 16 residues long. The CDR3 DNA reads as TGCAGTGCTAGAGAGGGGAGGAGGGGCCTTGATGGGGAGCAGTACTTC. Residues: CSAREGRRGLDGEQYF.

The DNA for the CDR3 is TGCAGTGCTAGAGATTACATTGCCTCCTACAATGAGCAGTTCTTC. This translates into CSARDYIASYNEQFF. The chain carries TRBV20-1 and TRBJ2-1; no clear D. V lost 0 bases and J lost 0, with 9 bases in between. This CDR3 region has 15 residues. Germline V gives CDR1 DFQATT, CDR2 SNEGSKA (reference sequence).

The V call is TRBV12-3 or TRBV12-4, the J call TRBJ2-1; 9 positions agree with TRBD2. V gave up 3 bases and J gave up 0 bases; unmatched junction bases: 9. The CDR3 is made up of 18 amino acids. DNA for the CDR3: TGTGCCAGCAGTTTTGAACTAGCGGGTCCGAGCTCCTACAATGAGCAGTTCTTC. Translating gives CASSFELAGPSSYNEQFF.

The CDR3 DNA reads TGTGCCAGCAGTTTGCAGGGGGCGAGGAGTGAGCAGTTCTTC. Its translation: CASSLQGARSEQFF. This chain joins TRBV12-3 or TRBV12-4 and TRBJ2-1, with 8 bases aligning to TRBD1. CDR3 length equals 14 residues. The V segment lost 3 bases and the J segment 9 bases; nucleotides outside the gene matches: 7.

The chain uses TRBV4-1 and TRBJ2-5; maybe TRBD2 (5 bases). The CDR3 sequence is 14 residues long. The germline V gene encodes CDR1 MGHRA and CDR2 YSYEKL. Trimming pared 1 base from V and 2 bases from J, leaving 8 bases between. This chain's CDR3 is CASSQVRGQETQYF. As DNA, the CDR3 is TGCGCCAGCAGCCAAGTACGCGGGCAAGAGACCCAGTACTTC.